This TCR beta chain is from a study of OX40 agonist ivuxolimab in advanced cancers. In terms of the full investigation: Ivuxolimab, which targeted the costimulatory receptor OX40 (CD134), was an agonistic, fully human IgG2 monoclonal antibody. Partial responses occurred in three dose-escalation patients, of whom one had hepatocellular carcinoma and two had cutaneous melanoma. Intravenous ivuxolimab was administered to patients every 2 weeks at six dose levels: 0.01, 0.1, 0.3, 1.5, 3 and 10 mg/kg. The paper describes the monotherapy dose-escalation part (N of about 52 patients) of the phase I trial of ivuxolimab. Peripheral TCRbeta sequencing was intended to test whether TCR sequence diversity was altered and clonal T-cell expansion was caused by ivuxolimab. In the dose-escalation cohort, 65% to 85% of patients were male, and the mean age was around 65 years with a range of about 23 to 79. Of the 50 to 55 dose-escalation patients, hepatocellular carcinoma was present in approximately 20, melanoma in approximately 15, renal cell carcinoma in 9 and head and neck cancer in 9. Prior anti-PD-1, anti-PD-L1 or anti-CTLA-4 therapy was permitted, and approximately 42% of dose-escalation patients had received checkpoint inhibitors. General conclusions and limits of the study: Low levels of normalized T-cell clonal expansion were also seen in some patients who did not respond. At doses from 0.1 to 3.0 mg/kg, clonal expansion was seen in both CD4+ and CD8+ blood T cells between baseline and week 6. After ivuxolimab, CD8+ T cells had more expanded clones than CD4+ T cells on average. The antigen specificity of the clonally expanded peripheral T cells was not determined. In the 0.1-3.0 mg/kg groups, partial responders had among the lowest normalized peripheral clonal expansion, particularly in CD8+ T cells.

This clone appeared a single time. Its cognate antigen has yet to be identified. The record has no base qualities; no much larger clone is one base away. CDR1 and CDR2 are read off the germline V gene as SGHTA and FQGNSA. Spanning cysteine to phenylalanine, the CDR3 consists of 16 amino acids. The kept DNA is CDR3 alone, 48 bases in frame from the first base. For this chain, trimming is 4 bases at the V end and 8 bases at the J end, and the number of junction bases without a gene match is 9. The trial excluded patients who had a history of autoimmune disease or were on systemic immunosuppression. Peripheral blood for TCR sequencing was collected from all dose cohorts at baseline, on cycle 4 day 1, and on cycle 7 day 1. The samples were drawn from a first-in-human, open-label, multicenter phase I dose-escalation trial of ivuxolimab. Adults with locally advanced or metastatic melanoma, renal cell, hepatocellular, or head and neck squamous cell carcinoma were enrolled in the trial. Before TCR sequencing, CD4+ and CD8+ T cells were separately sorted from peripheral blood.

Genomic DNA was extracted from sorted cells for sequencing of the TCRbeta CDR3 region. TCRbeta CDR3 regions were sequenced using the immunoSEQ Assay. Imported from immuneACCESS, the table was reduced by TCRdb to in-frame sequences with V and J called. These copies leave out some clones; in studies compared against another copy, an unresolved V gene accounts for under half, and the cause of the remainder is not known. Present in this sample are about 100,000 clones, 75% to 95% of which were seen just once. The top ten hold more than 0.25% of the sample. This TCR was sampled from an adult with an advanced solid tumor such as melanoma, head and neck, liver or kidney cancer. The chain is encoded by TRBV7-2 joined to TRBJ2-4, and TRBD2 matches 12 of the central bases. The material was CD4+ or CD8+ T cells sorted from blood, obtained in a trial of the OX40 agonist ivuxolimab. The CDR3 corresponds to CASSSPTSGRMDIQYF. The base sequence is TGTGCCAGCAGCTCCCCAACTAGCGGGAGGATGGACATTCAGTACTTC.